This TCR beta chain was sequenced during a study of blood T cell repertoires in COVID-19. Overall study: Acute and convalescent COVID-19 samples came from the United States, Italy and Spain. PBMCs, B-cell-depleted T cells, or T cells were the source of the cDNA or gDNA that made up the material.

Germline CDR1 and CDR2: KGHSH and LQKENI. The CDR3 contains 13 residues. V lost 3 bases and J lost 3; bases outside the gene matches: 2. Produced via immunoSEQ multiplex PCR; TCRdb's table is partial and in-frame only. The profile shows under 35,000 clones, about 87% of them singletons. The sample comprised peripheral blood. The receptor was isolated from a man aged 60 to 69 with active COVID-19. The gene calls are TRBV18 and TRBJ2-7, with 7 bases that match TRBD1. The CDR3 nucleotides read TGTGCCAGCTCACCCGGGACAGACTACGAGCAGTACTTC. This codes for CASSPGTDYEQYF.